Presented here are 21 T cell receptor beta chains from one specimen sequenced in a study of T cells in Graves' hyperthyroidism and ophthalmopathy. Authors of the study amplified TCR beta CDR3 regions from RNA transcripts. HTBI primers were used for first-round RT-PCR of the TCR CDR3. TCRdb re-called the multiplex PCR reads with MiXCR, one entry per CDR3 protein. The sample consists of 600,000 or so distinct CDR3 sequences, around 15% of them appearing once. The sample was blood. Receptors originate from a woman between 25 and 40 years old with Graves' hyperthyroidism.

This clonotype was seen a handful of times. The J gene is TRBJ2-1, the V gene TRBV7-2; tentatively, D is TRBD1 (6 bases). The CDR3 loop spans 14 amino acids. Germline CDR1 SGHTA, CDR2 FQGNSA. The V end was cut by 5 bases, the J end by 4 bases, with 12 bases between. This CDR3 reads CASSLNTGYNEQFF. The CDR3, as DNA: TGTGCCAGCAGCCTAAATACAGGGTACAATGAGCAGTTCTTC. The full variable domain, rest sourced from reference TRBV7-2 and TRBJ2-1, is GAGVSQSPSNKVTEKGKDVELRCDPISGHTALYWYRQSLGQGLEFLIYFQGNSAPDKSGLPSDRFSAERTGGSVSTLTIQRTQQEDSAVYLCASSLNTGYNEQFFGPGTRLTVL.

This sequence joins TRBV29-1 and TRBJ2-7, with 10 bases matching TRBD2. CDR1 and CDR2 from the germline V gene are SQVTM and ANQGSEA. The length of the CDR3 is 14 residues. The ends lost 6 bases at V and 0 bases at J; junction bases unmatched: 5. CDR3 coding DNA: TGCAGCGTCGAGGGGACTAGCGACTCCTACGAGCAGTACTTC. This gives the protein CSVEGTSDSYEQYF.

This chain connects TRBV27 to TRBJ2-2, with D maybe TRBD1 (5 bases). The V and J ends lost 5 bases and 12 bases respectively, with 22 bases between them. From germline, CDR1 is MNHEY and CDR2 SMNVEV (reference sequence). CDR3 length: 15 residues. The CDR3 region is CASSPQKDKRGQLFF. CDR3 coding DNA: TGTGCCAGCAGTCCCCAAAAAGACAAAAGGGGTCAGCTGTTTTTT.

J is TRBJ2-6 and V is TRBV7-6, with D uncertain. The CDR3 totals 17 residues. Germline V gene sequence: CDR1 SGHVS, CDR2 FNYEAQ. The V and J ends lost 1 base and 2 bases respectively, with 12 bases between them. The CDR3 sequence is CASSLVRVPAGANVLTF. DNA of the CDR3: TGTGCCAGCAGCTTAGTTAGGGTCCCGGCTGGGGCCAACGTCCTGACTTTC. The full variable domain, with the rest looked up from reference TRBV7-6 and TRBJ2-6, is GAGVSQSPRYKVTKRGQDVALRCDPISGHVSLYWYRQALGQGPEFLTYFNYEAQQDKSGLPNDRFSAERPEGSISTLTIQRTEQRDSAMYRCASSLVRVPAGANVLTFGAGSRLTVL.

The chain links TRBV6-1 to TRBJ1-2, with 8 bases aligning to TRBD1. CDR1 is MNHNS and CDR2 is SASEGT in the germline V gene. CDR3 length: 14 residues. The J segment lost 5 bases and the V segment lost 5 bases, leaving 7 bases of the junction unmatched. CDR3: CASSHPGQAYGYTF. The CDR3 coding sequence is TGTGCCAGCAGTCATCCGGGACAGGCATATGGCTACACCTTC.

The rearrangement uses TRBV19 and TRBJ2-7; no definite D call. CDR1 LNHDA and CDR2 SQIVND come from the germline V gene (reference sequence). The CDR3 spans 12 residues. Trimming took 8 bases from V and 7 from J, leaving 15 bases between them. The CDR3 coding sequence is TGTGCCAGTGGAGTGGGTCCTTCAGAGCAGTACTTC. Translating gives CASGVGPSEQYF.

The table lists this clonotype with a few counts. This sequence joins TRBV20-1 and TRBJ1-6; a weak D match, TRBD1 (5 bases). The V end was cut by 0 bases, the J end by 0 bases, with 9 bases between. The length of the CDR3 is 16 residues. Germline CDR1 and CDR2: DFQATT and SNEGSKA (reference sequence). The CDR3 reads CSAREGRSSYNSPLHF. CDR3 DNA sequence: TGCAGTGCTAGAGAGGGACGGAGCTCCTATAATTCACCCCTCCACTTT.

This clonotype has more than one count but fewer than ten. The V and J genes are TRBV20-1 and TRBJ2-5, with D maybe TRBD1 (6 bases). The V gene lost 5 bases and the J gene lost 3 bases, with 22 bases spanning the gap. From germline, CDR1 is DFQATT and CDR2 SNEGSKA (reference sequence). The CDR3 spans 16 residues. As DNA, the CDR3 is TGCAGTGCTCTAAACCGGGACACCCTCGCAGAAGAGACCCAGTACTTC. Its translation: CSALNRDTLAEETQYF.

With regard to this clonotype: One junction end disagrees with the germline gene, perhaps due to a read error. V usage is TRBV28 and J usage is TRBJ1-5, with D uncertain. This CDR3 contains 14 residues. Germline loops: CDR1 MDHEN, CDR2 SYDVKM. CDR3 loop: CASSHNSPNRPQHF. The CDR3 nucleotides read TGTGCCAGCAGTCACAATTCTCCCAATCGGCCCCAGCATTTT. Combining the CDR3 with reference TRBV28 and TRBJ1-5 gives the whole variable domain DVKVTQSSRYLVKRTGEKVFLECVQDMDHENMFWYRQDPGLGLRLIYFSYDVKMKEKGDIPEGYSVSREKKERFSLILESASTNQTSMYLCASSHNSPNRPQHFGDGTRLSIL.

J is TRBJ1-1 and V is TRBV7-2; TRBD1 aligns across 9 bases. Germline V gene data show CDR1 as SGHTA and CDR2 as FQGNSA. J was trimmed by 4 bases and V by 5 bases; bases with no gene match: 5. The length of the CDR3 is 14 residues. CDR3 loop: CASSQQGARTEAFF. In DNA, the CDR3 is TGTGCCAGCAGCCAACAGGGGGCGCGCACTGAAGCTTTCTTT.

This clonotype was recorded a few times. The V gene is TRBV28, the J gene TRBJ2-2; the D is unclear. The CDR3 length is 14 residues. V shed 7 bases and J shed 6 bases, with 15 bases lying between them. Germline V gene sequence: CDR1 MDHEN, CDR2 SYDVKM. CDR3 DNA: TGTGCCAGCATCATGAGTATGGACCCCGGGGAGCTGTTTTTT. Protein: CASIMSMDPGELFF.

This clonotype was detected many times. The chain is built from TRBV7-2 and TRBJ1-2, with D unresolved. This CDR3 is built from 15 residues. Trimming took 2 bases from V and 1 from J, leaving 11 bases between them. Germline V gene sequence: CDR1 SGHTA, CDR2 FQGNSA. The CDR3 reads CASSLNARFNYGYTF. The CDR3 DNA reads TGTGCCAGCAGCTTAAACGCCAGATTTAACTATGGCTACACCTTC.

This clonotype was picked up a small number of times. This chain uses TRBV3-1 with TRBJ2-7, with 14 bases aligning to TRBD2. V lost 0 bases and J lost 3; bases outside the gene matches: 1. Germline CDR1 is LGHDT and CDR2 is YNNKEL (reference sequence). There are 16 residues in the CDR3. Here the CDR3 reads CASSQEGLAGDYEQYF. The CDR3 region has the DNA TGTGCCAGCAGCCAAGAGGGACTAGCGGGAGACTACGAGCAGTACTTC.

This clonotype was counted ten times or more. The chain joins TRBV7-2 to TRBJ2-3, with no clear D. Germline V gives CDR1 SGHTA, CDR2 FQGNSA. V was pared by 1 base and J by 0 bases, with 5 bases between. The CDR3 is made up of 14 amino acids. The CDR3 is CASSLVASTDTQYF. In DNA, the CDR3 is TGTGCCAGCAGCTTAGTGGCTAGCACAGATACGCAGTATTTT.

Ten or more counts support this clonotype. The gene calls are TRBV2 and TRBJ2-7; TRBD1 or TRBD2 may be the D gene (7 bases each). The CDR3 runs 17 residues. Germline CDR1 and CDR2: SNHLY and FYNNEI. V lost 5 bases to trimming and J lost 2 bases, with 22 bases between them. This CDR3 is CASSTPGGGSTTYEQYF. In DNA, the CDR3 is TGTGCCAGCAGTACCCCAGGGGGGGGATCCACAACCTACGAGCAGTACTTC.

This clonotype occurred a few times. One junction end does not reproduce the germline sequence, and a read error may be involved. The chain carries TRBV30 and TRBJ1-1, with unresolved D. Looked up from germline, CDR1 is GTSNPN and CDR2 is SVGIG (reference sequence). The CDR3 loop spans 14 amino acids. The CDR3 here is CAWSPEPGNIEAFF. In nucleotides, the CDR3 is TGTGCCTGGAGTCCCGAACCTGGGAACATTGAAGCTTTCTTT.

This clonotype was observed a few times. This rearrangement joins TRBV5-8 to TRBJ2-7; maybe TRBD1 (6 bases). V gave up 3 bases and J gave up 7 bases, with 14 bases separating them. The CDR3 consists of 13 residues. From germline, CDR1 is SGHTS and CDR2 YDEGEE. The CDR3 is CASSSYRDREQYF. The CDR3, as DNA: TGTGCCAGCAGCTCGTACAGGGATCGGGAGCAGTACTTC.

There are a few counts of this clonotype. Possible read error: a much larger clone is one base away. The chain has TRBV6-1 and TRBJ2-7; 7 bases line up with TRBD1. The CDR3 loop spans 13 amino acids. Germline-derived CDR1 and CDR2 are MNHNS and SASEGT. J gave up 3 bases and V 6 bases, and 5 bases lay outside the gene matches. The CDR3 region has the DNA TGTGCCAGCAGCCAGGGACAGTTCTACGAGCAGTACTTC. Its protein is CASSQGQFYEQYF.

The rearrangement links TRBV20-1 to TRBJ1-5; perhaps TRBD1 as D (6 bases). Germline values: CDR1 DFQATT, CDR2 SNEGSKA (reference sequence). This CDR3 has 14 residues. The ends were cut back, 3 bases at V and 3 bases at J, with 12 bases in the middle. As DNA, the CDR3 is TGCAGTGCTAGGACGGGGGCGGCCAATCAGCCCCAGCATTTT. Its translation is CSARTGAANQPQHF.

The sample holds many counts of this clonotype. This rearrangement joins TRBV7-9 to TRBJ2-3; 7 bases align to TRBD2. The CDR3 is made up of 12 amino acids. The germline V gene encodes CDR1 SEHNR and CDR2 FQNEAQ (reference sequence). V was clipped by 11 bases and J by 3 bases; unmatched bases: 5. The CDR3 sequence is CAVTGGTDTQYF. Written as DNA, the CDR3 is TGTGCCGTGACCGGGGGGACAGATACGCAGTATTTT.

This clonotype has ten or more counts. The chain combines TRBV28 with TRBJ2-1, with 11 bases matching TRBD2. The CDR3 runs to 15 residues. V shed 6 bases, J shed 7 bases, and the junction held 8 bases outside the gene matches. The germline V gene has CDR1 MDHEN and CDR2 SYDVKM. CDR3 protein: CASSSTGTSGNEQFF. The CDR3 nucleotides are TGTGCCAGCAGCTCGACCGGGACTAGCGGTAATGAGCAGTTCTTC.